The 18 T cell receptor beta chains below were found in one sample sequenced in a study of cytomegalovirus exposure and HLA in healthy donors (dated by TCRdb to about 2017). The library was generated by the immunoSEQ multiplex PCR assay. As stored in TCRdb, this immuneACCESS dataset retains in-frame rearrangements with V and J assigned. A fraction of the clones does not appear; measured against another copy, unresolved V genes explain less than half of the discrepancy, and the remainder lacks a known reason. The sample table shows fewer than 200,000 clones, and roughly 80% are seen once. The top ten hold approximately 3% of the sample. The sample consisted of PBMCs. The receptors were sampled from a woman aged 18-29 years in good health and CMV-seropositive.

The chain employs TRBV10-1 and TRBJ2-1; TRBD2 is a possible D gene (7 bases). The V gene's germline CDR1 is WNHNN and CDR2 SYGVQD (reference sequence). V was cut by 7 bases and J by 2 bases, with 15 bases left in between. The CDR3 covers 15 residues. CDR3 bases: TGCGCCAGCAAGTTTTCGGGGGGCCCCTACAATGAGCAGTTCTTC. This translates into CASKFSGGPYNEQFF.

This clone occurred a few times. CDR3 sequence (DNA): TGTGCCAGCAGCATCAGGGGGTTCAACTCACCCCTCCACTTT. This codes for CASSIRGFNSPLHF. V is TRBV14 and J is TRBJ1-6; 7 nucleotides agree with TRBD1. CDR3 length: 14 residues. V was clipped by 5 bases and J by 10 bases; unmatched bases: 8. From germline, CDR1 is SGHDN and CDR2 FVKESK.

The V call is TRBV10-3, the J call TRBJ1-3; TRBD1 matches 8 bases. V shed 5 bases, J shed 3 bases, and the junction held 0 bases outside the gene matches. Germline V CDR1 and CDR2: ENHRY, SYGVKD. CDR3 size: 13 residues. CDR3 nucleotides: TGTGCCATCAGTACAGGGGGTGGAAACACCATATATTTT. Protein: CAISTGGGNTIYF.

The chain has TRBV13 and TRBJ2-7; D is undetermined. This CDR3 is 15 amino acids long. The ends were cut back, 5 bases at V and 2 bases at J, with 16 bases in the middle. Germline CDR1 is PRHDT and CDR2 is FYEKMQ (reference sequence). CDR3 DNA: TGTGCCAGCAGCCTCCTTGAGGCTCTGACCTACGAGCAGTACTTC. It encodes CASSLLEALTYEQYF.

The chain employs TRBV9 and TRBJ2-3; possibly TRBD2 for D (6 bases). The V end lost 5 bases, the J end lost 1 base, and 17 bases lay between the germline ends. Germline lookup yields CDR1 SGDLS and CDR2 YYNGEE. CDR3 length: 16 amino acids. In DNA form, the CDR3 reads TGTGCCAGCAGACATGACGGAACGGGGGGCACAGATACGCAGTATTTT. Its protein product is CASRHDGTGGTDTQYF.

V gene TRBV5-4 combines with J gene TRBJ2-7, with a tentative D call TRBD1 (5 bases). CDR1 is SGHNT, CDR2 YYREEE, per germline (reference sequence). This CDR3 is built from 11 residues. V was pared by 5 bases and J by 6 bases, with 9 bases between. The CDR3 sequence: CASSQGGEQYF. The CDR3 DNA sequence: TGTGCCAGCAGTCAGGGCGGCGAGCAGTACTTC. The variable domain in full, with the rest retrieved from reference TRBV5-4 and TRBJ2-7, is ETGVTQSPTHLIKTRGQQVTLRCSSQSGHNTVSWYQQALGQGPQFIFQYYREEENGRGNFPPRFSGLQFPNYSSELNVNALELDDSALYLCASSQGGEQYFGPGTRLTVT.

In this sample, this clone turned up a few times. V usage is TRBV12-2 and J usage is TRBJ1-5; the listed D gene, TRBD1, was not tested against the DNA. TRBV12-2 is a recognized pseudogene. The CDR3 has 17 residues. CDR3 coding DNA: TGTGCAAGTCGCTCGAGGCTGGTGACAGGCAGAAATCAGCCCCAGCATTTT. Translated: CASRSRLVTGRNQPQHF.

J is TRBJ2-2 and V is TRBV14; possible D gene TRBD1, 6 bases. V was pared by 8 bases and J by 5 bases, with 18 bases between. There are 15 residues in the CDR3. Germline V gene lookup returns CDR1 SGHDN and CDR2 FVKESK. The CDR3 DNA follows: TGTGCCAGCGGGACAAACGTAGGGGTTACCGGGGAGCTGTTTTTT. Its protein product is CASGTNVGVTGELFF.

The J gene is TRBJ2-1, the V gene TRBV4-2; D is undetermined. The V and J ends lost 4 bases and 9 bases respectively, with 16 bases between them. The length of the CDR3 is 14 residues. CDR1 and CDR2 (germline): LGHNA, YNFKEQ. The CDR3 DNA follows: TGTGCCAGCAGCCGTCAACTTGAGAGTCGTGAGCAGTTCTTC. This codes for CASSRQLESREQFF.

This rearrangement joins TRBV6-4 to TRBJ2-1, with a possible D match to TRBD1 (6 bases). The CDR3 contains 17 residues. The V end lost 2 bases, the J end lost 2 bases, and 16 bases lay between the germline ends. CDR1 and CDR2 (germline): MRHNA, SNTAGT. The CDR3: CASSDKSGTNPYNEQFF. CDR3 DNA sequence: TGTGCCAGCAGTGACAAGTCCGGGACAAATCCCTACAATGAGCAGTTCTTC.

The chain uses TRBV2 and TRBJ2-1, with a weak D call TRBD2 (6 bases). Deletions cut 8 bases from V and 0 bases from J, with 14 bases between. The CDR3 sequence is 15 residues long. Looked up from germline, CDR1 is SNHLY and CDR2 is FYNNEI. Here the CDR3 reads CASRGTSSSYNEQFF. CDR3 nucleotide sequence: TGTGCCAGCCGAGGGACTTCCAGCTCCTACAATGAGCAGTTCTTC.

Here the CDR3 reads CASSASGTPGSAQYF. The CDR3, as DNA: TGCGCCAGCAGCGCTTCCGGGACACCCGGGTCGGCCCAGTACTTC. J is TRBJ2-5 and V is TRBV10-2; perhaps TRBD1 as D (6 bases). V was shortened by 6 bases and J by 9 bases, with 23 bases between the two germline ends. Germline V gives CDR1 WSHSY, CDR2 SAAADI. This CDR3 contains 15 residues.

V gene TRBV5-8 combines with J gene TRBJ1-5, with TRBD1 as a possible D gene (5 bases). Germline CDR1 SGHTS, CDR2 YDEGEE. The CDR3 length is 13 residues. The ends were cut back, 2 bases at V and 11 bases at J, with 14 bases in the middle. This chain's CDR3 is CASSFQGLVSQHF. CDR3 DNA: TGTGCCAGCAGCTTTCAGGGTCTTGTGTCCCAGCATTTT.

CDR3 residues: CASSPIPVGYTF. CDR3 in DNA: TGTGCCAGCAGCCCCATCCCGGTCGGCTACACCTTC. V gene TRBV9 combines with J gene TRBJ1-2, with D unresolved. V gave up 4 bases and J gave up 8 bases, with 12 bases separating them. The germline V gene has CDR1 SGDLS and CDR2 YYNGEE. The CDR3 loop spans 12 amino acids.

The genes are TRBV4-1 and TRBJ1-1; TRBD1 aligns across 8 bases. The CDR3 contains 14 residues. CDR1 is MGHRA, CDR2 YSYEKL, per germline. V lost 6 bases to trimming and J lost 1 base; unmatched junction nucleotides: 4. Written as DNA, the CDR3 is TGCGCCAGCAGGGGAGGACAGGGGAACACTGAAGCTTTCTTT. This codes for CASRGGQGNTEAFF.

V usage is TRBV6-5 and J usage is TRBJ2-3; 10 nucleotides agree with TRBD2. The germline V gene encodes CDR1 MNHEY and CDR2 SVGAGI. J was trimmed by 9 bases and V by 8 bases; bases with no gene match: 11. The CDR3 is 14 residues long. Here the CDR3 DNA reads TGTGCCAGCCGTAGAGCGGGGGGGCCCGGGACGCAGTATTTT. As protein: CASRRAGGPGTQYF.

The genes are TRBV19 and TRBJ1-5; unclear D gene. In germline, CDR1 is LNHDA, CDR2 SQIVND (reference sequence). The CDR3 length is 14 residues. The ends were cut back, 3 bases at V and 4 bases at J, with 10 bases in the middle. CDR3 sequence: CASSIGQYNQPQHF. The CDR3 DNA reads as TGTGCCAGTAGTATTGGGCAGTATAATCAGCCCCAGCATTTT. Complete variable domain (other parts from reference TRBV19 and TRBJ1-5): DGGITQSPKYLFRKEGQNVTLSCEQNLNHDAMYWYRQDPGQGLRLIYYSQIVNDFQKGDIAEGYSVSREKKESFPLTVTSAQKNPTAFYLCASSIGQYNQPQHFGDGTRLSIL.

The chain joins TRBV5-4 to TRBJ2-6, with 7 nucleotides matching TRBD1. The CDR3 is 16 amino acids. The V gene's germline CDR1 is SGHNT and CDR2 YYREEE (reference sequence). Trimming took 4 bases from V and 2 from J; bases not matched to a gene: 6. The DNA of the CDR3 is TGTGCCAGCAGCCCCGACAGGGCCGCTGGGGCCAACGTCCTGACTTTC. The encoded protein is CASSPDRAAGANVLTF.